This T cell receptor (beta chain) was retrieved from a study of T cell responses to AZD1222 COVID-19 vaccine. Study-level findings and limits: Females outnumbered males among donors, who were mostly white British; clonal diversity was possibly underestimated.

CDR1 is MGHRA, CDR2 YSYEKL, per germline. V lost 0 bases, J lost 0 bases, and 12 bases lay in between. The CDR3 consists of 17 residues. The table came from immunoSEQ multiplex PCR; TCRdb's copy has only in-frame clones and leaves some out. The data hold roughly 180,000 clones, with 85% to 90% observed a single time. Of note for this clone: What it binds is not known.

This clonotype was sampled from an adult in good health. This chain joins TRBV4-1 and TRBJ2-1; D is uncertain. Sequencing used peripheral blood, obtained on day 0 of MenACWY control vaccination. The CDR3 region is CASSQDLELTSYNEQFF. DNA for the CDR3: TGCGCCAGCAGCCAAGATCTTGAACTTACCTCCTACAATGAGCAGTTCTTC.